This T cell receptor (beta chain) originates from a study of T cells after yellow fever vaccination. Generation of TCR cDNA used 5'RACE template switching (which added a universal primer site and UMIs). TCRdb re-called the 5' RACE reads through MiXCR, storing one row per CDR3 protein. The repertoire includes fewer than 450,000 distinct CDR3 sequences, approximately 3.9% of them detected once, and 24% sits in the top ten. This clonotype was detected only a few times. The germline V gene encodes CDR1 LNHDA and CDR2 SQIVND (reference sequence). The CDR3 covers 14 residues. With V trimmed by 5 bases and J by 2 bases, 5 bases remained unmatched.

This sequence originates from a man aged 18 to 29 who received the YFV17D yellow fever vaccine. The input for sequencing was PBMCs, taken 5 days after the yellow fever booster vaccination. V gene TRBV19 combines with J gene TRBJ1-2, with 7 positions matching TRBD1. CDR3 coding DNA: TGTGCCAGTAGTGAGATGACAGGGAACTATGGCTACACCTTC. It encodes CASSEMTGNYGYTF.